This T cell receptor (beta chain) was identified during a study of blood T cells in healthy people across ages. CDR1 and CDR2 from the germline V gene are SGHVS and FQNEAQ. V was cut by 5 bases and J by 2 bases, with 18 bases left in between. This CDR3 region has 16 residues. Alongside a J-beta primer mix, a sample-barcoded 5' primer served in a second PCR lasting about 7 to 11 cycles. Via MiXCR, TCRdb re-called the 5' RACE reads, giving one row per CDR3 protein. The sample yields fewer than 2,000,000 distinct CDR3 sequences, about 39% seen once. General observations from the study: Naive and antigen-experienced cells could not be conclusively compared, given unsorted PBMCs.

Remarks on this clonotype: Its target is not known.

The clonotype originates from a human donor in good health. The chain combines TRBV7-8 with TRBJ1-2, with a tentative D call TRBD1 (6 bases). Sequenced sample: blood. The CDR3 region is CASSLQGRGPNYGYTF. In DNA, the CDR3 is TGTGCCAGCAGCCTACAGGGAAGGGGTCCGAACTATGGCTACACCTTC.